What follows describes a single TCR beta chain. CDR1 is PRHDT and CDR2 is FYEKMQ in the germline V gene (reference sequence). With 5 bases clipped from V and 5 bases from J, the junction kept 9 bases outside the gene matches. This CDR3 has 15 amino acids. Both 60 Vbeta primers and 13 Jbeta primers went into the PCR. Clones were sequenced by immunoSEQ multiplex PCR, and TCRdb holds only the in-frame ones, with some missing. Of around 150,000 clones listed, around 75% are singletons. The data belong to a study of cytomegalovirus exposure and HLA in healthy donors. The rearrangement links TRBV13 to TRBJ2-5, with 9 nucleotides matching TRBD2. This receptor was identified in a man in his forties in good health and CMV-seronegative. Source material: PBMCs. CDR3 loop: CASSLQTSGYETQYF. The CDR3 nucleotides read TGTGCCAGCAGCCTGCAGACTAGCGGCTACGAGACCCAGTACTTC.